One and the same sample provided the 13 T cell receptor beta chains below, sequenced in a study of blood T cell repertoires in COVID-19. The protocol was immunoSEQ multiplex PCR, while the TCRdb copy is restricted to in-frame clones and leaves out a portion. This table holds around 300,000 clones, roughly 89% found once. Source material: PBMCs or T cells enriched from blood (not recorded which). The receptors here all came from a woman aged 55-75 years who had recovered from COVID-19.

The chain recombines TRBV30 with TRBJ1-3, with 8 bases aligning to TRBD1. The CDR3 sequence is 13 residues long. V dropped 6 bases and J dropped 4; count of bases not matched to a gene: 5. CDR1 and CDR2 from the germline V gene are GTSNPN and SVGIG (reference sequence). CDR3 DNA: TGTGCCTGCAGACAGGGGCCGGGAAACACCATATATTTT. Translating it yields CACRQGPGNTIYF.

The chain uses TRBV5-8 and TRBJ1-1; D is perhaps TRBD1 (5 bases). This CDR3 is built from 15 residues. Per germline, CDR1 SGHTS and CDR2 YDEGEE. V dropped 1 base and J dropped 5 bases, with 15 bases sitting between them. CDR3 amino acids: CASSLPPGFGTEAFF. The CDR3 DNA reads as TGTGCCAGCAGCTTGCCTCCAGGGTTCGGGACTGAAGCTTTCTTT. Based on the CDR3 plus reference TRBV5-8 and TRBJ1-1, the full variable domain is EAGVTQSPTHLIKTRGQQATLRCSPISGHTSVYWYQQALGLGLQFLLWYDEGEERNRGNFPPRFSGRQFPNYSSELNVNALELEDSALYLCASSLPPGFGTEAFFGQGTRLTVV.

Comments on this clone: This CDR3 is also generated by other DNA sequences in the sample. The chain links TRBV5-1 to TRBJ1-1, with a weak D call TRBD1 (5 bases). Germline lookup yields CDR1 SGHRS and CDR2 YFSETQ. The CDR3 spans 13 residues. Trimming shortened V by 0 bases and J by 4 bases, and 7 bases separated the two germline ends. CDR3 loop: CASSLAGATEAFF. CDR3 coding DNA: TGCGCCAGCAGCTTGGCTGGGGCCACTGAAGCTTTCTTT. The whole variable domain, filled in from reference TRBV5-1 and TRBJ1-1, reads KAGVTQTPRYLIKTRGQQVTLSCSPISGHRSVSWYQQTPGQGLQFLFEYFSETQRNKGNFPGRFSGRQFSNSRSEMNVSTLELGDSALYLCASSLAGATEAFFGQGTRLTVV.

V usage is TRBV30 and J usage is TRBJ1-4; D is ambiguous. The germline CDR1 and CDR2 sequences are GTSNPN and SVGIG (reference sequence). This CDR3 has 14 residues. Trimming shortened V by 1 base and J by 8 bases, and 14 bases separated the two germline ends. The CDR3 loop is CAWSEPGGWEKLFF. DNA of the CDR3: TGTGCCTGGAGTGAGCCCGGAGGATGGGAAAAACTGTTTTTT.

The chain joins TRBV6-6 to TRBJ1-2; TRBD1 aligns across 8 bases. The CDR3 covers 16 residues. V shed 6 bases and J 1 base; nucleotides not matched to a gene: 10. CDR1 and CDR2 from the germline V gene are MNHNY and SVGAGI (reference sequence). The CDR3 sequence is CASSSLGGQDNYGYTF. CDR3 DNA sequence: TGTGCCAGCAGCAGCCTGGGGGGACAGGATAACTATGGCTACACCTTC.

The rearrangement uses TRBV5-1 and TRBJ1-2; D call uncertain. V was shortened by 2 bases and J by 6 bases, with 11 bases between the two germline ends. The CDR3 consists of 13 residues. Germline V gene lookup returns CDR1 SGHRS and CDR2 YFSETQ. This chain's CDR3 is CASSFAQRDGYTF. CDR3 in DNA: TGCGCCAGCAGCTTTGCCCAGCGTGATGGCTACACCTTC.

The CDR3 DNA sequence: TGTGCCAGCAGCCCGGGGGACAGGGGTTTTTTCGAAAAACTGTTTTTT. This gives the protein CASSPGDRGFFEKLFF. The chain couples TRBV7-9 to TRBJ1-4, with 10 bases matching TRBD1. The junction had 11 bases not matched to a gene; V was cut back by 5 bases and J by 8 bases. The CDR3 totals 16 residues. Germline CDR1 SEHNR, CDR2 FQNEAQ (reference sequence).

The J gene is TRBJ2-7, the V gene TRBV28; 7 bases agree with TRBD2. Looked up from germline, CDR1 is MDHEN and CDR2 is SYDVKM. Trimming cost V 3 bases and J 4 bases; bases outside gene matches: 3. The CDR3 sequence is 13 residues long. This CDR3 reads CASSLGGGYEQYF. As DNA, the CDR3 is TGTGCCAGCAGTTTGGGGGGAGGGTACGAGCAGTACTTC.

The CDR3 coding sequence is TGCGCCAGCAGCTTGGGGACCGGACTGGGCGAAGAGACCCAGTACTTC. Amino acid sequence: CASSLGTGLGEETQYF. The chain carries TRBV5-1 and TRBJ2-5; tentative D call: TRBD2 (5 bases). V gave up 0 bases and J gave up 3 bases, with 15 bases separating them. This CDR3 spans 16 amino acids. Germline CDR1 SGHRS, CDR2 YFSETQ.

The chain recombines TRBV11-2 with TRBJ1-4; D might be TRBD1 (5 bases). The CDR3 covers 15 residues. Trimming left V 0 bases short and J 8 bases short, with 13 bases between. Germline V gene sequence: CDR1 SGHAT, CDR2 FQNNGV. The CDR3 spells CASSLDLWGEEKLFF. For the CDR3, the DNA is TGTGCCAGCAGCTTAGATCTTTGGGGCGAGGAAAAACTGTTTTTT.

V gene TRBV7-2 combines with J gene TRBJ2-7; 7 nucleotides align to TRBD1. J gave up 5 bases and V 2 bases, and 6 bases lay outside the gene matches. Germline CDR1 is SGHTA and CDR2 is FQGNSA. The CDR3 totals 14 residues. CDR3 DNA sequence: TGTGCCAGCAGCTTATCGGCAGGGGGTAACGAGCAGTACTTC. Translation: CASSLSAGGNEQYF.

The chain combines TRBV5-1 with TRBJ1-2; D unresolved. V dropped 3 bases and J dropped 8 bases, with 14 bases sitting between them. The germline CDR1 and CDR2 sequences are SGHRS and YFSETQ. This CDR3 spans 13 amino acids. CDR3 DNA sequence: TGCGCCAGCAGCTCGGCCCACACGGAGGGCTACACCTTC. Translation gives CASSSAHTEGYTF.

Here the CDR3 reads CASSSTGALNQPQHF. CDR3 nucleotide sequence: TGTGCCAGCAGCTCCACAGGGGCTCTGAATCAGCCCCAGCATTTT. The J gene is TRBJ1-5, the V gene TRBV5-8, with 7 bases identical to TRBD1. CDR3 length: 15 residues. Germline CDR1 is SGHTS and CDR2 is YDEGEE. V was clipped by 3 bases and J by 4 bases; unmatched bases: 7.